The 22 T cell receptor beta chains below all came from one sample that was sequenced in a study of blood T cells in healthy people across ages (dated by TCRdb to the mid-2010s). The method was 5' RACE. The sequencing machine was an Illumina HiSeq 2500. A second roughly 6 to 12 cycle PCR used a sample-barcoded 5' primer and a J-beta primer mix. TCRdb cleaned the public reads at Q25 with fastp, built clones with MiXCR and kept in-frame beta chains. Identical CDR3 protein sequences are pooled into one entry, listed with their most common genes and DNA. The table for this sample lists about a million distinct CDR3 sequences; roughly two fifths of them were counted only once. Jointly, the top ten make up less than 15% of the sample. Material for sequencing was blood. The receptors derive from a man younger than 35 in good health.

The chain is built from TRBV10-3 and TRBJ2-6, with 7 bases matching TRBD1. The CDR3 has 17 amino acids. V shed 7 bases and J 0 bases; nucleotides not matched to a gene: 9. Germline V gives CDR1 ENHRY, CDR2 SYGVKD. The CDR3: CAITRDRVRSGANVLTF. The CDR3 DNA reads TGTGCCATCACCCGGGACAGAGTTCGCTCTGGGGCCAACGTCCTGACTTTC.

The rearrangement links TRBV11-2 to TRBJ2-3; D may be TRBD1 or TRBD2 (5 bases each). Germline loops: CDR1 SGHAT, CDR2 FQNNGV. Trimming shortened V by 8 bases and J by 5 bases, and 8 bases separated the two germline ends. The CDR3 is 11 residues long. The CDR3 DNA is TGTGCCAGCGGGGGACGAGATACGCAGTATTTT. Protein product: CASGGRDTQYF. Full variable domain (missing parts from reference TRBV11-2 and TRBJ2-3): EAGVAQSPRYKIIEKRQSVAFWCNPISGHATLYWYQQILGQGPKLLIQFQNNGVVDDSQLPKDRFSAERLKGVDSTLKIQPAKLEDSAVYLCASGGRDTQYFGPGTRLTVL.

The chain couples TRBV12-3 or TRBV12-4 to TRBJ1-1, with D perhaps matching TRBD1 (5 bases). The CDR3 loop spans 14 amino acids. Trimming took 7 bases from V and 7 from J, leaving 19 bases between them. In DNA form, the CDR3 reads TGTGCCAGCACCCAACTATTGGGGGTTAGTGAAGCTTTCTTT. It encodes CASTQLLGVSEAFF.

This clonotype was counted only a few times. This chain uses TRBV25-1 with TRBJ2-3; D gene unclear. Germline values: CDR1 MGHDK, CDR2 SYGVNS. The length of the CDR3 is 11 residues. The V and J ends lost 7 bases and 5 bases respectively, with 7 bases between them. CDR3 nucleotides: TGTGCCAGCACCCTAAAAGATACGCAGTATTTT. Its translation is CASTLKDTQYF.

The gene calls are TRBV5-5 and TRBJ1-6, with TRBD1 as a possible D gene (6 bases). The CDR3 runs to 18 residues. V lost 2 bases and J 10 bases, leaving 25 bases between the germline ends. CDR1 SGHKS and CDR2 YYEKEE come from the germline V gene (reference sequence). CDR3: CASSFTQMDSYQPSPLHF. The CDR3 coding sequence is TGTGCCAGCAGCTTCACTCAAATGGACAGCTACCAGCCGTCACCCCTCCACTTT.

The V gene is TRBV20-1, the J gene TRBJ1-1; D unclear. The CDR3 is made up of 11 amino acids. Germline V gives CDR1 DFQATT, CDR2 SNEGSKA (reference sequence). Trimming pared 5 bases from V and 3 bases from J, leaving 7 bases between. The CDR3 DNA reads TGCAGTGCTCTGGTTGACACTGAAGCTTTCTTT. Its translation: CSALVDTEAFF.

This clonotype appeared a few times. V gene TRBV9 combines with J gene TRBJ2-5, with 7 bases lining up with TRBD2. The CDR3 consists of 15 residues. Per germline, CDR1 SGDLS and CDR2 YYNGEE. Unmatched junction bases numbered 5, after V lost 1 base and J lost 2 bases. This CDR3 is CASSVSSGRQETQYF. The CDR3 DNA is TGTGCCAGCAGCGTATCTAGCGGACGACAAGAGACCCAGTACTTC.

This chain uses TRBV18 with TRBJ2-5; D is ambiguous. Germline loops: CDR1 KGHSH, CDR2 LQKENI. The length of the CDR3 is 14 residues. Trimming removed 6 bases from V and 0 bases from J, with 11 bases in between. The CDR3 reads CASSPQWDQETQYF. CDR3 bases: TGTGCCAGCTCCCCCCAGTGGGACCAAGAGACCCAGTACTTC.

This clonotype was seen just once. The V call is TRBV27, the J call TRBJ1-4; D might be TRBD1 (5 bases). From germline, CDR1 is MNHEY and CDR2 SMNVEV (reference sequence). The V gene lost 8 bases and the J gene lost 0 bases, with 10 bases spanning the gap. This CDR3 contains 14 residues. Here the CDR3 reads CASSDSSTNEKLFF. In nucleotides, the CDR3 is TGTGCCAGCTCCGACAGTTCAACTAATGAAAAACTGTTTTTT.

This clonotype has only one observation. At one end the junction does not follow the germline gene, possibly because of a read error. This chain joins TRBV6-5 and TRBJ2-2; D is undetermined. The CDR3 contains 13 residues. Per the germline V gene, CDR1 is MNHEY and CDR2 is SVGAGI. In DNA form, the CDR3 reads TGTGCCAGCAGTGACTCGGCAGGCGGGGAGCTGTTTTTT. Amino acids: CASSDSAGGELFF.

This clonotype was seen only once. Its ends do not fully match the called genes, so a read error is possible. The chain has TRBV6-2 or TRBV6-3 and TRBJ2-5; TRBD2 aligns across 8 bases. The CDR3 has 14 residues. CDR1 is MNHEY and CDR2 is SVGEGT in the germline V gene. Written as DNA, the CDR3 is TGTTCCAGCAGCTGGGGACTAGTGGGGGAGACCCAGTACTTC. Translated: CSSSWGLVGETQYF.

The rearrangement links TRBV9 to TRBJ2-3; 16 positions match TRBD2. V was clipped by 4 bases and J by 0 bases; unmatched bases: 11. The CDR3 is 20 residues long. Germline CDR1 and CDR2: SGDLS and YYNGEE. The CDR3 region is CASSYGTSGGDIPSTDTQYF. The CDR3 region has the DNA TGTGCCAGCAGCTACGGGACTAGCGGGGGGGATATTCCTAGCACAGATACGCAGTATTTT. Looking up the rest from reference TRBV9 and TRBJ2-3 gives the full variable domain: DSGVTQTPKHLITATGQRVTLRCSPRSGDLSVYWYQQSLDQGLQFLIQYYNGEERAKGNILERFSAQQFPDLHSELNLSSLELGDSALYFCASSYGTSGGDIPSTDTQYFGPGTRLTVL.

V gene TRBV7-3 combines with J gene TRBJ1-1; 7 nucleotides agree with TRBD1. The V gene's germline CDR1 is SGHTA and CDR2 FQGTGA. The CDR3 sequence is 16 residues long. V gave up 5 bases and J gave up 0 bases; unmatched junction bases: 9. The CDR3 loop reads CASSQDGQVMNTEAFF. In DNA form, the CDR3 reads TGTGCCAGCAGCCAGGACGGACAGGTCATGAACACTGAAGCTTTCTTT.

The chain recombines TRBV5-6 with TRBJ1-1, with 8 positions matching TRBD1. V lost 4 bases to trimming and J lost 3 bases; unmatched junction nucleotides: 11. This CDR3 has 16 amino acids. CDR1 and CDR2 from the germline V gene are SGHDT and YYEEEE. The CDR3 DNA is TGTGCCAGCAGCATGGGAGGACAGGGTACGTACACTGAAGCTTTCTTT. It yields the protein CASSMGGQGTYTEAFF.

This clonotype was seen many times. The CDR3, as DNA: TGCAGCGTTGAAGAGGCCGATACTAGCACAGATACGCAGTATTTT. Amino acids: CSVEEADTSTDTQYF. The chain uses TRBV29-1 and TRBJ2-3; no definite D call. Germline CDR1 and CDR2: SQVTM and ANQGSEA. The CDR3 consists of 15 residues. The V gene lost 0 bases and the J gene lost 0 bases, with 10 bases spanning the gap.

The chain joins TRBV6-2 or TRBV6-3 to TRBJ2-7; possibly TRBD1 for D (6 bases). The germline V gene encodes CDR1 MNHEY and CDR2 SVGEGT. Trimming cost V 0 bases and J 3 bases, with 12 bases left between them. The CDR3 length is 15 residues. CDR3 residues: CASSYSRTDHYEQYF. The CDR3 DNA sequence: TGTGCCAGCAGTTACTCTAGGACAGACCACTACGAGCAGTACTTC.

The rearrangement joins TRBV4-1 to TRBJ2-7, with TRBD2 as a possible D gene (5 bases). Germline CDR1 MGHRA, CDR2 YSYEKL. Trimming took off 5 bases at V and 7 bases at J, with 18 bases between the two ends. The CDR3 has 14 residues. The CDR3 region is CASSTGMRVGEQYF. The CDR3 DNA is TGCGCCAGCAGCACCGGGATGCGGGTTGGTGAGCAGTACTTC.

For this clonotype: A read error is likely, as this CDR3 ends without the conserved phenylalanine or tryptophan. This chain links TRBV20-1 with TRBJ2-4; 12 bases are a match to TRBD2. After removal of 8 bases from V and 0 bases from J, the junction contained 8 bases not matched to a gene. This CDR3 is 16 amino acids long. CDR1 is DFQATT and CDR2 is SNEGSKA in the germline V gene (reference sequence). DNA for the CDR3: TGCAGTATTCCGGGACTAGCGGGCGTAGCCAAAAACATTCAGTACGTC. It translates to CSIPGLAGVAKNIQYV.

This clonotype was recorded a few times. The rearrangement links TRBV6-2 or TRBV6-3 to TRBJ1-1; TRBD1 might be the D (6 bases). The V and J ends lost 4 bases and 0 bases respectively, with 21 bases between them. Germline V CDR1 and CDR2: MNHEY, SVGEGT. The CDR3 has 18 amino acids. The CDR3 DNA reads TGTGCCAGCAGTTGGTCGGGGGCGCCCAACTATTTGAACACTGAAGCTTTCTTT. This codes for CASSWSGAPNYLNTEAFF.

The V call is TRBV27, the J call TRBJ1-2; D is possibly TRBD1 (5 bases). Germline CDR1 is MNHEY and CDR2 is SMNVEV (reference sequence). CDR3 length equals 15 residues. V lost 6 bases, J lost 6 bases, and 20 bases lay in between. CDR3 coding DNA: TGTGCCAGCAGCCCCGTCGGCCAGGGAAGAAATGGCTACACCTTC. Its translation is CASSPVGQGRNGYTF.

J is TRBJ2-5 and V is TRBV7-8; D not certain. With 4 bases removed from V and 3 bases from J, the gap between germline ends came to 12 bases. Germline CDR1 SGHVS, CDR2 FQNEAQ. The length of the CDR3 is 14 residues. Here the CDR3 reads CASSSRGPKETQYF. The CDR3 coding sequence is TGTGCCAGCAGCTCCCGTGGACCTAAAGAGACCCAGTACTTC. The variable domain in full, completed from reference TRBV7-8 and TRBJ2-5, reads GAGVSQSPRYKVAKRGQDVALRCDPISGHVSLFWYQQALGQGPEFLTYFQNEAQLDKSGLPSDRFFAERPEGSVSTLKIQRTQQEDSAVYLCASSSRGPKETQYFGPGTRLLVL.

This clonotype was seen a few times. The chain combines TRBV20-1 with TRBJ1-4; a possible D gene is TRBD1 (5 bases). This CDR3 is 13 amino acids long. Germline V gene lookup returns CDR1 DFQATT and CDR2 SNEGSKA (reference sequence). Deletions cut 6 bases from V and 6 bases from J, with 14 bases between. The CDR3 sequence: CSAILGEDEKLFF. The CDR3 DNA sequence: TGCAGTGCAATCTTAGGGGAGGATGAAAAACTGTTTTTT.